This T cell receptor beta chain was retrieved from a study of T cell responses to AZD1222 COVID-19 vaccine. Investigators merged groups given second doses at roughly 4 or roughly 12 weeks. In germline, CDR1 is SGDLS, CDR2 YYNGEE. V lost 3 bases to trimming and J lost 4 bases, with 15 bases between them. The CDR3 covers 15 residues. The table came from immunoSEQ multiplex PCR; TCRdb's copy has only in-frame clones and leaves some out. The sample comprises some 31,000 clones, approximately 80% of which are singletons, and roughly 4% rests with the top ten. The receptor was isolated from an adult who received the AZD1222 COVID-19 vaccine. V usage is TRBV9 and J usage is TRBJ2-3, with D possibly matching TRBD2 (5 bases). The starting material was peripheral blood, obtained 28 days after the second AZD1222 dose. The DNA for the CDR3 is TGTGCCAGCAGCGGCCTCCGGGCTAGCTCAGATACGCAGTATTTT. Amino acids: CASSGLRASSDTQYF.